This T cell receptor beta chain stems from a study of tumor-infiltrating lymphocytes in primary liver carcinoma. The study co-extracted DNA and RNA from around 18-30 mg of unsorted bulk tissue. The input was 400 to 500 ng total RNA; TCR beta cDNA was made from it with a constant-region primer. ARM-PCR, slightly modified, supplied the TCR beta libraries through three nested multiplex PCR rounds. With TRBV1-TRBV30 forward primers and a C-beta reverse primer, the first two PCR rounds were run for 10 cycles each. One entry per CDR3 protein, called by TCRdb with MiXCR from the multiplex PCR reads. This sample has about 74,000 distinct CDR3 sequences, with roughly two thirds found just once. The trim removed 7 bases at V and 1 base at J, leaving 11 bases unmatched. The CDR3 is 16 amino acids. The germline V gene has CDR1 SGHRS and CDR2 YFSETQ.

The chain recombines TRBV5-1 with TRBJ2-1, with TRBD2 matching 7 bases. This TCR was sampled from a middle-aged man with primary liver carcinoma and hepatitis B virus infection. The specimen was liver tumor tissue from sampling region 4. Specified subset: tumor region T4, right-lateral pole. This CDR3 is CASGAGASGSYNEQFF. CDR3 nucleotides: TGCGCCAGCGGGGCTGGTGCTAGCGGATCCTACAATGAGCAGTTCTTC.